The 14 T cell receptor beta chains given below trace back to one sample, sequenced in a study of identical twins. TCRdb analysed the 5' RACE reads with MiXCR anew, one entry per CDR3 protein. The profile covers approximately 210,000 distinct CDR3 sequences, with roughly a tenth appearing a single time and approximately 5.1% taken by the ten largest. The sequenced material came from memory (CD45RO+) T cells sorted from blood. These receptors all stem from a woman between 18 and 30 years old in good health.

At least ten counts were recorded for this clonotype. V and J are TRBV10-2 and TRBJ2-7, with TRBD2 as a possible D gene (5 bases). The CDR3 is 14 residues long. Germline CDR1 and CDR2: WSHSY and SAAADI. V was trimmed by 2 bases and J by 3 bases, leaving 11 bases between them. This chain's CDR3 is CASSEAGTGYEQYF. The CDR3 DNA reads as TGCGCCAGCAGTGAGGCGGGTACGGGCTACGAGCAGTACTTC.

As for this clonotype: The conserved phenylalanine or tryptophan normally closing the CDR3 is absent here, so this likely arose from a read error. This chain joins TRBV20-1 and TRBJ2-1; TRBD2 agrees at 7 bases. The J segment lost 0 bases and the V segment lost 1 base, leaving 6 bases of the junction unmatched. The CDR3 length is 16 residues. CDR1 and CDR2 (germline): DFQATT, SNEGSKA (reference sequence). The CDR3 protein is CSARVLGGSSYNEQFL. CDR3 nucleotides: TGCAGTGCTAGAGTCTTAGGCGGGAGCTCCTACAATGAGCAGTTCCTC.

The chain joins TRBV7-9 to TRBJ1-2; weak D call: TRBD1 (5 bases). The CDR3 sequence is 13 residues long. Germline CDR1 and CDR2: SEHNR and FQNEAQ (reference sequence). The V gene lost 2 bases and the J gene lost 8 bases, with 12 bases spanning the gap. The CDR3 bases are TGTGCCAGCAGCTTAAAAGGGGCGCAAGGCTACACCTTC. Its protein product is CASSLKGAQGYTF.

The rearrangement links TRBV6-6 to TRBJ1-5; the D is unclear. Germline V gene sequence: CDR1 MNHNY, CDR2 SVGAGI (reference sequence). Deletions cut 6 bases from V and 0 bases from J, with 3 bases between. The CDR3 is 12 amino acids. The CDR3 sequence is CASRGSNQPQHF. DNA for the CDR3: TGTGCCAGCAGGGGTAGCAATCAGCCCCAGCATTTT.

This clonotype has a count of ten or more. The rearrangement links TRBV5-1 to TRBJ2-7; unclear D gene. V dropped 3 bases and J dropped 3 bases, with 10 bases sitting between them. Germline V gives CDR1 SGHRS, CDR2 YFSETQ. This CDR3 region has 13 residues. CDR3 coding DNA: TGCGCCAGCAGCTCTCTAGAGGTCTACGAGCAGTACTTC. Translating it yields CASSSLEVYEQYF.

J is TRBJ1-5 and V is TRBV7-2, with 8 bases matching TRBD1. The CDR3 spans 15 residues. CDR1 is SGHTA and CDR2 is FQGNSA in the germline V gene. J lost 6 bases, V lost 4 bases, and 8 bases had no gene match. The chain's CDR3 is CASSSQGGRSQPQHF. CDR3 sequence (DNA): TGTGCCAGCAGCTCACAGGGGGGTAGGAGTCAGCCCCAGCATTTT.

The gene calls are TRBV2 and TRBJ2-5, with D perhaps matching TRBD2 (7 bases). The V end was cut by 8 bases, the J end by 5 bases, with 12 bases between. CDR1 and CDR2 from the germline V gene are SNHLY and FYNNEI. The CDR3 length is 12 residues. This CDR3 reads CASAGAGETQYF. In DNA, the CDR3 is TGTGCCAGCGCGGGGGCCGGGGAGACCCAGTACTTC.

The gene calls are TRBV6-1 and TRBJ2-6; D gene uncertain. Per germline, CDR1 MNHNS and CDR2 SASEGT. Trimming removed 7 bases at V and 3 bases at J, with 13 bases between. The CDR3 contains 15 residues. CDR3 sequence: CASTDAISGANVLTF. CDR3 DNA sequence: TGTGCCAGCACTGACGCGATCAGTGGGGCCAACGTCCTGACTTTC.

The chain joins TRBV20-1 to TRBJ2-5, with 11 nucleotides matching TRBD2. V dropped 5 bases and J dropped 5; count of bases not matched to a gene: 10. Germline CDR1 and CDR2: DFQATT and SNEGSKA (reference sequence). The CDR3 totals 15 residues. In nucleotides, the CDR3 is TGCAGTGCTTCCATTAGCGGGAGGGCCGGGGAGACCCAGTACTTC. Residues: CSASISGRAGETQYF.

The J gene is TRBJ1-3, the V gene TRBV5-1; TRBD1 aligns across 12 bases. The V segment lost 5 bases and the J segment 4 bases; nucleotides outside the gene matches: 4. CDR1 and CDR2 from the germline V gene are SGHRS and YFSETQ. The CDR3 contains 15 residues. The CDR3 DNA sequence: TGCGCCAGCAGACGGGACAGGGGGCTCGGAAACACCATATATTTT. It is translated as CASRRDRGLGNTIYF.

The V and J genes are TRBV5-1 and TRBJ1-2, with D perhaps matching TRBD1 (5 bases). Trimming removed 5 bases from V and 8 bases from J, with 16 bases in between. Germline-derived CDR1 and CDR2 are SGHRS and YFSETQ. The CDR3 is made up of 13 amino acids. The CDR3 DNA reads TGCGCCAGCAGGAATAATCAGGGAAACGGCTACACCTTC. Encoded protein: CASRNNQGNGYTF.

The V and J genes are TRBV5-1 and TRBJ2-3; D is ambiguous. There are 16 residues in the CDR3. The germline CDR1 and CDR2 sequences are SGHRS and YFSETQ. Trimming removed 4 bases at V and 0 bases at J, with 15 bases between. CDR3 sequence (DNA): TGCGCCAGCAGCCCCCCGATCCGGCCTAGCACAGATACGCAGTATTTT. Protein: CASSPPIRPSTDTQYF. Using reference TRBV5-1 and TRBJ2-3 for the parts outside the CDR3, the full variable domain is KAGVTQTPRYLIKTRGQQVTLSCSPISGHRSVSWYQQTPGQGLQFLFEYFSETQRNKGNFPGRFSGRQFSNSRSEMNVSTLELGDSALYLCASSPPIRPSTDTQYFGPGTRLTVL.

On this clonotype itself: A read error may account for a junction end that differs from germline. The V call is TRBV11-2, the J call TRBJ2-7; a possible D gene is TRBD2 (6 bases). The CDR3 has 12 residues. Germline V gives CDR1 SGHAT, CDR2 FQNNGV. The CDR3 spells CASSLGELAENF. DNA for the CDR3: TGTGCCAGCAGCTTAGGAGAGTTAGCGGAGAACTTC.

A few counts support this clonotype. V usage is TRBV10-3 and J usage is TRBJ1-1; D not resolved. This CDR3 spans 13 amino acids. Germline CDR1 reads ENHRY; CDR2 reads SYGVKD. The V end was cut by 4 bases, the J end by 4 bases, with 10 bases between. DNA for the CDR3: TGTGCCATCAGTGTTAAGTGGTCCACTGAAGCTTTCTTT. Amino acids: CAISVKWSTEAFF.